Presented here are 11 T cell receptor beta chains from one specimen sequenced in a study of blood T cell repertoires in COVID-19. Sequencing used immunoSEQ multiplex PCR; TCRdb keeps in-frame clones, though not all of them. The sample includes over 200,000 clones, roughly four fifths of them seen just once. Sequenced material: peripheral blood. Receptors originate from a woman aged 40 to 50 with acute or convalescent COVID-19.

The CDR3 reads CASSSYQGSGELFF. The CDR3 nucleotides read TGCGCCAGCAGCTCATACCAGGGTTCCGGGGAGCTGTTTTTT. V is TRBV5-1 and J is TRBJ2-2; TRBD1 is a possible D gene (5 bases). Germline V gene sequence: CDR1 SGHRS, CDR2 YFSETQ. With 3 bases removed from V and 6 bases from J, the gap between germline ends came to 12 bases. CDR3 length: 14 amino acids.

The chain carries TRBV4-1 and TRBJ2-7, with TRBD2 matching 11 bases. The CDR3 is 16 amino acids. With V trimmed by 1 base and J by 2 bases, 4 bases remained unmatched. The germline V gene encodes CDR1 MGHRA and CDR2 YSYEKL. CDR3 nucleotide sequence: TGCGCCAGCAGCCAAGTAACTAGCGGGGGCCCCTACGAGCAGTACTTC. Amino acid sequence: CASSQVTSGGPYEQYF.

V usage is TRBV4-2 and J usage is TRBJ1-6, with unresolved D. V gave up 3 bases and J gave up 10 bases, with 16 bases separating them. Germline V gene data show CDR1 as LGHNA and CDR2 as YNFKEQ. This CDR3 has 15 amino acids. The DNA of the CDR3 is TGTGCCAGCAGCCATGGGTCCCCGGGAGGCTCACCCCTCCACTTT. It translates to CASSHGSPGGSPLHF.

This chain connects TRBV24-1 to TRBJ2-3, with D perhaps matching TRBD1 (6 bases). This CDR3 region has 15 residues. Germline loops: CDR1 KGHDR, CDR2 SFDVKD. Trimming left V 2 bases short and J 2 bases short, with 10 bases between. The CDR3 sequence: CATSDSGEPTDTQYF. In DNA form, the CDR3 reads TGTGCCACCAGTGATTCAGGGGAACCCACAGATACGCAGTATTTT.

The V gene is TRBV19, the J gene TRBJ2-7; D may be TRBD1 (6 bases). CDR1 and CDR2 (germline): LNHDA, SQIVND (reference sequence). The length of the CDR3 is 14 residues. Trimming shortened V by 8 bases and J by 1 base, and 15 bases separated the two germline ends. The CDR3 bases are TGTGCCAGTTGTCCACACGACAGGTCCTACGAGCAGTACTTC. Translated: CASCPHDRSYEQYF.

This clone turned up a few times. The gene calls are TRBV6-6 and TRBJ2-1, with 9 nucleotides matching TRBD2. Germline CDR1 MNHNY, CDR2 SVGAGI (reference sequence). The V and J ends lost 5 bases and 1 base, in that order; junction bases with no gene match: 3. The CDR3 covers 15 residues. CDR3 residues: CASSPGLASYNEQFF. The CDR3, as DNA: TGTGCCAGCAGTCCTGGACTAGCGTCCTACAATGAGCAGTTCTTC.

V gene TRBV7-8 combines with J gene TRBJ1-6; TRBD1 aligns across 9 bases. Trimming at V came to 5 bases and at J to 10 bases, leaving 9 bases not matched to a gene. The CDR3 spans 15 residues. Germline assignment: CDR1 SGHVS and CDR2 FQNEAQ. The DNA of the CDR3 is TGTGCCAGCAGCGACCTGACAGGGACAGGGTCACCCCTCCACTTT. Translation gives CASSDLTGTGSPLHF.

This chain joins TRBV7-2 and TRBJ1-6; unclear D gene. Looked up from germline, CDR1 is SGHTA and CDR2 is FQGNSA. The CDR3 sequence is 21 residues long. Trimming pared 0 bases from V and 0 bases from J, leaving 21 bases between. The CDR3 DNA reads as TGTGCCAGCAGCTTAGCGCGGGTTGCTAGGACTCGGAGCTCCTATAATTCACCCCTCCACTTT. Its translation is CASSLARVARTRSSYNSPLHF.

The CDR3 bases are TGTGCCAGCAGTGAAGCTAGGGGTTACGAGCAGTACTTC. Its protein product is CASSEARGYEQYF. The chain combines TRBV6-1 with TRBJ2-7; D is possibly TRBD1 (5 bases). V gave up 0 bases and J gave up 4 bases, with 7 bases separating them. Germline V lookup: CDR1 MNHNS, CDR2 SASEGT. The CDR3 is made up of 13 amino acids.

This rearrangement joins TRBV7-9 to TRBJ1-1; D may be TRBD1 (5 bases). Trimming removed 1 base from V and 0 bases from J, with 6 bases in between. This CDR3 has 14 residues. Germline V gene sequence: CDR1 SEHNR, CDR2 FQNEAQ (reference sequence). CDR3: CASSLGGLNTEAFF. Written as DNA, the CDR3 is TGTGCCAGCAGCTTAGGGGGCCTGAACACTGAAGCTTTCTTT.

This clone was seen a single time. The chain recombines TRBV18 with TRBJ2-7, with TRBD1 matching over 9 bases. This CDR3 has 16 amino acids. CDR1 and CDR2 (germline): KGHSH, LQKENI. V lost 4 bases, J lost 3 bases, and 10 bases stayed unmatched. The CDR3 region has the DNA TGTGCCAGCTCACAAATTCTCCGGGACAGGGACTACGAGCAGTACTTC. It yields the protein CASSQILRDRDYEQYF.